A single sample is the source of the 9 T cell receptor beta chains below, sequenced in a study of blood T cell repertoires in COVID-19. Sequenced by immunoSEQ multiplex PCR; TCRdb stores in-frame clones only, minus some. The sample lists roughly 53,000 clones, about 85% occurring once. Source material: peripheral blood. The receptors stem from a human donor in a cohort sampled during active COVID-19.

V usage is TRBV6-5 and J usage is TRBJ2-2, with D perhaps matching TRBD2 (6 bases). Trimming took 7 bases from V and 2 from J, leaving 11 bases between them. The CDR3 has 14 residues. The V gene's germline CDR1 is MNHEY and CDR2 SVGAGI. DNA of the CDR3: TGTGCCAGCAAACGCGGGACTAACACCGGGGAGCTGTTTTTT. This gives the protein CASKRGTNTGELFF.

The chain has TRBV4-1 and TRBJ2-1; 10 nucleotides line up with TRBD1. The CDR3 is 15 residues long. The germline gives CDR1 MGHRA, CDR2 YSYEKL. After removal of 9 bases from V and 2 bases from J, the junction contained 7 bases not matched to a gene. CDR3 sequence: CASRDRGSAYNEQFF. Written as DNA, the CDR3 is TGCGCCAGTAGGGACAGGGGCTCGGCCTACAATGAGCAGTTCTTC.

The genes are TRBV28 and TRBJ1-2; no reliable D call. Germline CDR1 is MDHEN and CDR2 is SYDVKM. The CDR3 has 13 residues. The V end was cut by 2 bases, the J end by 4 bases, with 8 bases between. CDR3: CASSLTQIYGYTF. In DNA form, the CDR3 reads TGTGCCAGCAGTTTAACGCAGATCTATGGCTACACCTTC.

This clone has more than one count but fewer than ten. The rearrangement uses TRBV3-1 (or the pseudogene TRBV3-2) and TRBJ2-7, with TRBD1 matching 7 bases. V lost 5 bases, J lost 1 base, and 8 bases stayed unmatched. Germline V CDR1 and CDR2: LGHDT, YNNKEL (reference sequence). The CDR3 has 15 residues. The CDR3 loop is CASSEGTVVSYEQYF. DNA for the CDR3: TGTGCCAGCAGCGAAGGGACAGTCGTTTCCTACGAGCAGTACTTC.

The V call is TRBV7-2, the J call TRBJ1-3; 8 bases line up with TRBD1. This CDR3 contains 15 residues. Germline CDR1 SGHTA, CDR2 FQGNSA. V trimming: 1 base; J trimming: 2 bases; junction bases outside the gene matches: 1. DNA of the CDR3: TGTGCCAGCAGCTTAGTACAGGGGGCTGGAAACACCATATATTTT. This codes for CASSLVQGAGNTIYF. Full variable domain (rest looked up from reference TRBV7-2 and TRBJ1-3): GAGVSQSPSNKVTEKGKDVELRCDPISGHTALYWYRQSLGQGLEFLIYFQGNSAPDKSGLPSDRFSAERTGGSVSTLTIQRTQQEDSAVYLCASSLVQGAGNTIYFGEGSWLTVV.

This clone was found once. The V gene is TRBV23-1, the J gene TRBJ2-3; weak D call: TRBD1 (5 bases). TRBV23-1 is designated an ORF whose function remains uncertain. The CDR3 sequence is 15 residues long. Between the trimmed V and J ends, which lost 5 bases and 2 bases, there was a span of 14 bases. The CDR3 DNA follows: TGCGCCAGCAGTGCAGACAGTGCTCCCACAGATACGCAGTATTTT. It translates to CASSADSAPTDTQYF.

V gene TRBV18 combines with J gene TRBJ2-2; 7 positions match TRBD1. Unmatched junction bases numbered 6, after V lost 4 bases and J lost 4 bases. This CDR3 is 15 amino acids long. CDR1 KGHSH and CDR2 LQKENI come from the germline V gene. DNA of the CDR3: TGTGCCAGCTCACGGCAGGGGGAAACCACCGGGGAGCTGTTTTTT. Translating it yields CASSRQGETTGELFF.

This clone was observed many times. The chain is built from TRBV9 and TRBJ1-6; TRBD1 is a possible D gene (5 bases). Germline assignment: CDR1 SGDLS and CDR2 YYNGEE. This CDR3 is built from 15 residues. The V and J ends lost 5 bases and 3 bases respectively, with 12 bases between them. CDR3 amino acids: CASRASDSYNSPLHF. DNA of the CDR3: TGTGCCAGCAGGGCATCCGACAGCTATAATTCACCCCTCCACTTT.

V is TRBV4-1 and J is TRBJ1-2; D is perhaps TRBD1 (6 bases). The CDR3 loop spans 16 amino acids. Germline CDR1 reads MGHRA; CDR2 reads YSYEKL. V was clipped by 4 bases and J by 8 bases, with 23 bases between them. CDR3 nucleotide sequence: TGCGCCAGCAGCCCGTCCAATTTACAGGGTGGGGAGGGCTACACCTTC. Protein product: CASSPSNLQGGEGYTF.